The 15 T cell receptor beta chains given below trace back to one sample, sequenced in a study of blood T cells in healthy people across ages. The authors ran a second PCR of about 6 to 11 cycles using a sample-barcoded 5' primer and a J-beta primer mix. One entry per CDR3 protein results from TCRdb running MiXCR on the 5' RACE reads. The sample includes around 500,000 distinct CDR3 sequences, around half of them seen just once. Sequencing was done on a sample of blood. These receptors were taken from a man at least 80 years old in good health.

The chain recombines TRBV4-3 with TRBJ2-3, with no clear D. V lost 0 bases, J lost 1 base, and 11 bases lay in between. CDR1 and CDR2 from the germline V gene are LGHNA and YSLEER. This CDR3 region has 16 residues. In nucleotides, the CDR3 is TGCGCCAGCAGCCAAGAGTCAGGCAGCCGCACAGATACGCAGTATTTT. It specifies CASSQESGSRTDTQYF.

The CDR3 reads CSARQIAVYNEQFF. The CDR3 bases are TGCAGTGCTAGACAGATTGCCGTCTACAATGAGCAGTTCTTC. This rearrangement joins TRBV20-1 to TRBJ2-1; D not resolved. Germline V CDR1 and CDR2: DFQATT, SNEGSKA (reference sequence). The CDR3 has 14 residues. V was pared by 2 bases and J by 3 bases, with 11 bases between.

This clonotype turned up a few times. The chain uses TRBV20-1 and TRBJ2-7, with unresolved D. The germline V and J ends were trimmed by 3 bases and 0 bases, with 9 bases remaining between them. Germline values: CDR1 DFQATT, CDR2 SNEGSKA (reference sequence). The CDR3 is 13 amino acids. CDR3 in DNA: TGCAGTGCTAGTAAACAGATCTCCTACGAGCAGTACTTC. It codes for CSASKQISYEQYF.

CDR3: CSARYAPGQGLRAFF. The CDR3 DNA reads TGCAGTGCTAGATATGCTCCGGGACAGGGGCTTCGAGCTTTCTTT. V is TRBV20-1 and J is TRBJ1-1; 10 positions match TRBD1. This CDR3 contains 15 residues. Trimming at V came to 2 bases and at J to 10 bases, leaving 13 bases not matched to a gene. Looked up from germline, CDR1 is DFQATT and CDR2 is SNEGSKA (reference sequence).

This clonotype was seen at least ten times. The rearrangement joins TRBV7-9 to TRBJ2-6, with D unresolved. The V gene lost 0 bases and the J gene lost 0 bases, with 9 bases spanning the gap. This CDR3 contains 17 residues. Germline V lookup: CDR1 SEHNR, CDR2 FQNEAQ (reference sequence). CDR3 nucleotides: TGTGCCAGCAGCTTAGCCTTCGCCGCCTCTGGGGCCAACGTCCTGACTTTC. Residues: CASSLAFAASGANVLTF. The full variable domain, in which reference TRBV7-9 and TRBJ2-6 provide the parts outside the CDR3, is DTGVSQNPRHKITKRGQNVTFRCDPISEHNRLYWYRQTLGQGPEFLTYFQNEAQLEKSRLLSDRFSAERPKGSFSTLEIQRTEQGDSAMYLCASSLAFAASGANVLTFGAGSRLTVL.

The sample holds a few counts of this clonotype. This chain joins TRBV6-5 and TRBJ2-5, with D perhaps TRBD2 (8 bases). The J call is uncertain, as TRBJ2-7 better fits the DNA end. Germline values: CDR1 MNHEY, CDR2 SVGAGI. The CDR3 covers 16 residues. The DNA for the CDR3 is TGTGCCAGCAGTTACTCCGGGGGGGGGACAGCCTACGAGCAGTACTTC. Translation: CASSYSGGGTAYEQYF.

This clonotype was recorded only once. A much larger clone sits a single nucleotide away, making a read error possible. This chain joins TRBV6-5 and TRBJ2-1; the D is unclear. This CDR3 has 14 residues. The ends were cut back, 6 bases at V and 4 bases at J, with 13 bases in the middle. Germline CDR1 and CDR2: MNHEY and SVGAGI. This chain's CDR3 is CASSPSTPYNEQFF. For the CDR3, the DNA is TGTGCCAGCAGCCCCTCGACTCCATACAATGAGCAGTTCTTC.

The rearrangement uses TRBV7-6 and TRBJ1-1; 7 bases line up with TRBD1. CDR3 size: 15 residues. Germline V gene sequence: CDR1 SGHVS, CDR2 FNYEAQ. Trimming cost V 4 bases and J 7 bases; bases outside gene matches: 12. The CDR3 nucleotides are TGTGCCAGCAGCTACCAGACAGGGAACCTAAGTGAAGCTTTCTTT. Protein: CASSYQTGNLSEAFF.

The chain recombines TRBV2 with TRBJ2-2; unclear D gene. This CDR3 spans 16 amino acids. The germline gives CDR1 SNHLY, CDR2 FYNNEI. V lost 4 bases, J lost 1 base, and 13 bases lay in between. The CDR3 loop is CASSGWAVENTGELFF. The DNA of the CDR3 is TGTGCCAGCAGTGGATGGGCGGTGGAGAACACCGGGGAGCTGTTTTTT.

In its sample, this clonotype was seen many times. V and J are TRBV6-6 and TRBJ1-1; D unresolved. In germline, CDR1 is MNHNY, CDR2 SVGAGI (reference sequence). V gave up 6 bases and J gave up 1 base, with 9 bases separating them. CDR3 length: 13 amino acids. CDR3 loop: CASSPRRNTEAFF. The DNA for the CDR3 is TGTGCCAGCAGCCCCAGGAGGAACACTGAAGCTTTCTTT.

The chain joins TRBV7-2 to TRBJ1-3, with D possibly TRBD1 on 5 matching bases. CDR1 and CDR2 from the germline V gene are SGHTA and FQGNSA. The V and J ends lost 3 bases and 4 bases respectively, with 10 bases between them. The CDR3 sequence is 14 residues long. As DNA, the CDR3 is TGTGCCAGCAGCTTCATGGGGCCCGGAAACACCATATATTTT. This translates into CASSFMGPGNTIYF.

This chain connects TRBV7-2 to TRBJ1-5; 7 nucleotides line up with TRBD1. The V segment lost 1 base and the J segment 7 bases; nucleotides outside the gene matches: 4. The CDR3 length is 14 residues. Germline V gene lookup returns CDR1 SGHTA and CDR2 FQGNSA. DNA of the CDR3: TGTGCCAGCAGCTTAGGGAGGGGGCGCCAGCCCCAGCATTTT. It is translated as CASSLGRGRQPQHF.

The chain recombines TRBV6-2 or TRBV6-3 with TRBJ1-1, with 8 positions matching TRBD1. V dropped 0 bases and J dropped 3; count of bases not matched to a gene: 12. The CDR3 is 18 residues long. CDR1 is MNHEY, CDR2 SVGEGT, per germline. Here the CDR3 reads CASSYSSPTGGRYTEAFF. In nucleotides, the CDR3 is TGTGCCAGCAGTTACTCCTCACCTACAGGGGGAAGGTACACTGAAGCTTTCTTT.

V and J are TRBV4-3 and TRBJ1-1; 10 bases are a match to TRBD1. The germline gives CDR1 LGHNA, CDR2 YSLEER. The CDR3 loop spans 16 amino acids. The V and J ends lost 0 bases and 11 bases, in that order; junction bases with no gene match: 12. This chain's CDR3 is CASSQDPRQGAGRAFF. The CDR3 region has the DNA TGCGCCAGCAGCCAAGACCCCCGACAGGGGGCTGGGCGGGCTTTCTTT.

This rearrangement joins TRBV10-3 to TRBJ1-2; D is perhaps TRBD1 (6 bases). The length of the CDR3 is 13 residues. V was shortened by 6 bases and J by 6 bases, with 14 bases between the two germline ends. Per germline, CDR1 ENHRY and CDR2 SYGVKD. The DNA for the CDR3 is TGTGCCATCAGGGGGGGGCAGGGCCATGGCTACACCTTC. The encoded protein is CAIRGGQGHGYTF.